The 19 T cell receptor beta chains below all came from one sample that was sequenced in a study of CXCR3-negative and CXCR3-positive naive CD8 T cells. Each TRB cDNA library was prepared by 5' RACE (with UMI labels). TCRdb re-called the 5' RACE reads and shows each CDR3 protein once, DNA omitted. This sample's clone table lists roughly 41,000 distinct CDR3 sequences. The sequencing input was memory CD8+ T cells from blood. The receptors stem from a human donor in good health. Some clones in this sample may be carry-over from other donors' samples.

The chain carries TRBV29-1 and TRBJ1-1; the TCRdb D gene call, TRBD1, has no DNA to confirm it. The CDR3 loop spans 11 amino acids. CDR1 is SQVTM, CDR2 ANQGSEA, per germline. CDR3 sequence reads: CSVRESTEAFF.

This chain joins TRBV28 and TRBJ2-7; TCRdb gives TRBD1 as the D gene, but with no DNA this cannot be confirmed. This CDR3 contains 15 residues. Germline CDR1 and CDR2: MDHEN and SYDVKM. The CDR3 protein is CASSLTGGLSHEQYF.

The rearrangement links TRBV6-5 to TRBJ1-6. The CDR3 is 13 residues long. The germline V gene has CDR1 MNHEY and CDR2 SVGAGI. The CDR3 sequence: CASSYSVNSPLHF.

V is TRBV29-1 and J is TRBJ1-1. The CDR3 is 12 residues long. CDR1 is SQVTM and CDR2 is ANQGSEA in the germline V gene. The CDR3 protein is CSVRSEWTEAFF.

The chain carries TRBV4-3 and TRBJ2-1; there is no DNA to check the TCRdb D call of TRBD2. CDR3 length equals 15 residues. Germline V gives CDR1 LGHNA, CDR2 YSLEER. CDR3 amino acids: CASSQGTSGNNEQFF.

CDR3 residues: CASSPRGDSLTGELFF. V is TRBV9 and J is TRBJ2-2; the D call of TRBD1 rests on TCRdb alone, since no DNA is present to check it. This CDR3 region has 16 residues. The germline V gene has CDR1 SGDLS and CDR2 YYNGEE.

The chain employs TRBV7-2 and TRBJ1-1. The CDR3 contains 12 residues. Germline values: CDR1 SGHTA, CDR2 FQGNSA. This CDR3 reads CASTFGRNAAFF. Supplemented by reference TRBV7-2 and TRBJ1-1, the full variable domain reads GAGVSQSPSNKVTEKGKDVELRCDPISGHTALYWYRQSLGQGLEFLIYFQGNSAPDKSGLPSDRFSAERTGGSVSTLTIQRTQQEDSAVYLCASTFGRNAAFFGQGTRLTVV.

V usage is TRBV6-2 or TRBV6-3 and J usage is TRBJ2-2. CDR3 length equals 14 residues. Germline loops: CDR1 MNHEY, CDR2 SVGEGT. Here the CDR3 reads CASRLTDNTGELFF.

The CDR3 loop reads CSARSGDLYNEQFF. The chain links TRBV20-1 to TRBJ2-1; TCRdb proposes TRBD2, but this gene call is untestable without DNA. The CDR3 consists of 14 residues. The germline CDR1 and CDR2 sequences are DFQATT and SNEGSKA (reference sequence).

The rearrangement links TRBV20-1 to TRBJ2-1. There are 11 residues in the CDR3. Per germline, CDR1 DFQATT and CDR2 SNEGSKA (reference sequence). The chain's CDR3 is CSVRWDNEQFF.

The V call is TRBV6-2 or TRBV6-3, the J call TRBJ1-1; TCRdb's D call of TRBD1 is untestable without DNA. The CDR3 runs 14 residues. The germline CDR1 and CDR2 sequences are MNHEY and SVGEGT. The CDR3 is CASSSQGANTEAFF.

J is TRBJ1-1 and V is TRBV11-2; TCRdb designates TRBD1, a call that cannot be tested without DNA. Germline V gene sequence: CDR1 SGHAT, CDR2 FQNNGV. The CDR3 is 17 residues long. The CDR3 sequence: CASSLAGTGNEDTEAFF.

The CDR3 protein is CASTGSSYNEQFF. J is TRBJ2-1 and V is TRBV7-9. The germline V gene has CDR1 SEHNR and CDR2 FQNEAQ (reference sequence). The CDR3 contains 13 residues.

This CDR3 is CASSYWTGDSYEQYF. The chain links TRBV6-6 to TRBJ2-7; TCRdb's assignment of TRBD1 cannot be checked, as there is no DNA. Germline CDR1 MNHNY, CDR2 SVGAGI (reference sequence). This CDR3 spans 15 amino acids.

V usage is TRBV5-1 and J usage is TRBJ1-2. This CDR3 comprises 15 residues. CDR1 and CDR2 from the germline V gene are SGHRS and YFSETQ. The chain's CDR3 is CASSLVAQRRNGYTF.

This chain connects TRBV29-1 to TRBJ1-2. Germline V gives CDR1 SQVTM, CDR2 ANQGSEA. CDR3 length equals 12 residues. CDR3 sequence: CSVDLVNYGYTF.

The chain joins TRBV20-1 to TRBJ2-1; checking the TCRdb D call of TRBD1 is not possible without DNA. From germline, CDR1 is DFQATT and CDR2 SNEGSKA (reference sequence). This CDR3 has 14 amino acids. The CDR3: CSARDLGGPNEQFF.

The rearrangement links TRBV12-3 or TRBV12-4 to TRBJ2-1; TCRdb selects TRBD1, and the lack of DNA leaves this call unchecked. CDR3 length equals 14 residues. This CDR3 is CASSQWRQENEQFF.

The CDR3 region is CATSRNGDPYNEQFF. V usage is TRBV15 and J usage is TRBJ2-1. This CDR3 has 15 amino acids. Germline loops: CDR1 LNHNV, CDR2 YYDKDF (reference sequence).